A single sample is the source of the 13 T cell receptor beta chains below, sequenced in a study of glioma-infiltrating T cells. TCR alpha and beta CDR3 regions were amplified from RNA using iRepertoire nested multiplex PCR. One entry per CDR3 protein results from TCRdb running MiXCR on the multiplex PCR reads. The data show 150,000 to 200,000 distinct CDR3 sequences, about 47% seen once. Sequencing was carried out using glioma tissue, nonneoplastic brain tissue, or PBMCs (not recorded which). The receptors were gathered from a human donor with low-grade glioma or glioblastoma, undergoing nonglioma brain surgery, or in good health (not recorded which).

CDR3 in amino acids: CASSQDDTAQYF. The CDR3 region has the DNA TGTGCCAGCAGCCAAGATGATACGGCGCAGTACTTC. The chain is built from TRBV3-1 and TRBJ2-7; no firm D call. Looked up from germline, CDR1 is LGHDT and CDR2 is YNNKEL (reference sequence). The CDR3 has 12 residues. V was cut by 0 bases and J by 9 bases, with 9 bases left in between.

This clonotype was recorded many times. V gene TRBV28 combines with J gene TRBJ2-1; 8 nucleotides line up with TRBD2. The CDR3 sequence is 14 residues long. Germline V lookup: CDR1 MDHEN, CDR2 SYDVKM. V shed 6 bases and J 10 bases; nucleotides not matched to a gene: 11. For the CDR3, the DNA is TGTGCCAGCAGCCCTGGACTAGCTAACAGGGAGCAGTTCTTC. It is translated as CASSPGLANREQFF.

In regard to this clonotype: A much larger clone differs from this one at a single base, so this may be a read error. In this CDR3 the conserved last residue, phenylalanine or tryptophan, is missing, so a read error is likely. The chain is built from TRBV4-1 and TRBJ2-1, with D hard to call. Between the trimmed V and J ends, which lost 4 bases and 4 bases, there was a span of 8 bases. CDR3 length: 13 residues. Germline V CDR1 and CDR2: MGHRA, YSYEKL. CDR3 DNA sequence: TGCGCCAGCAGCCTGAGCCTGTACAATGAGCAGTTCCTC. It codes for CASSLSLYNEQFL.

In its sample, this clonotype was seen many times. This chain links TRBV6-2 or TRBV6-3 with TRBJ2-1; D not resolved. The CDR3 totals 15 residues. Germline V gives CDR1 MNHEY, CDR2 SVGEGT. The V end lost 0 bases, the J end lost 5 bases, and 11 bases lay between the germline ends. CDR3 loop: CASSYSQLSDNEQFF. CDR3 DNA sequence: TGTGCCAGCAGTTACTCCCAGCTTTCCGACAATGAGCAGTTCTTC.

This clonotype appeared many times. CDR3 in DNA: TGTGCCAGCAGCCTGTCGGACGGAGCCTATGGCTACACCTTC. It translates to CASSLSDGAYGYTF. V and J are TRBV6-1 and TRBJ1-2; no definite D call. Germline V lookup: CDR1 MNHNS, CDR2 SASEGT. The V end lost 6 bases, the J end lost 4 bases, and 15 bases lay between the germline ends. The CDR3 totals 14 residues.

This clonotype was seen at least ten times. The CDR3 coding sequence is TGCAGTGCTAGTTCGGGACACCATGGGGGGAATCAGCCCCAGCATTTT. It translates to CSASSGHHGGNQPQHF. This rearrangement joins TRBV20-1 to TRBJ1-5; possible D gene TRBD1, 6 bases. In germline, CDR1 is DFQATT, CDR2 SNEGSKA (reference sequence). The CDR3 is 16 residues long. Trimming took 3 bases from V and 4 from J, leaving 19 bases between them.

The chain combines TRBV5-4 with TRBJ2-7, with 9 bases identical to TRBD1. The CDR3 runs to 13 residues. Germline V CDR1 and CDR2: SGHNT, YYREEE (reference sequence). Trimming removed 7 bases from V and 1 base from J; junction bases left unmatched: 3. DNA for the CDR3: TGTGCCAGCTCGGGACAGGGTTCCTACGAGCAGTACTTC. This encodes CASSGQGSYEQYF.

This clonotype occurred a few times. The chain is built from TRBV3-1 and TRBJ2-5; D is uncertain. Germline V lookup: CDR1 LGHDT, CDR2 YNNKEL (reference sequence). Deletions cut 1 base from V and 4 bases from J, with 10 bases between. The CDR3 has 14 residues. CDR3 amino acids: CASSQGPSLETQYF. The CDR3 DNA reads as TGTGCCAGCAGCCAAGGCCCTAGTTTAGAGACCCAGTACTTC.

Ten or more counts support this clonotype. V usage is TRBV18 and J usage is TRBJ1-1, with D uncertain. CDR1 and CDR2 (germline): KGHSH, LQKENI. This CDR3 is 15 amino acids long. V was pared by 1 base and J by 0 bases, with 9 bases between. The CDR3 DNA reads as TGTGCCAGCTCACCACAGGGCGAGATGAACACTGAAGCTTTCTTT. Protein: CASSPQGEMNTEAFF.

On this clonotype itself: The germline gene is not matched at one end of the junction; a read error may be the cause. The CDR3 DNA reads TGTTCCAGCACGGGGACTAGCGGGAGCCGGAATGAGAAGTTCTTC. Amino acids: CSSTGTSGSRNEKFF. The chain has TRBV2 and TRBJ2-1, with TRBD2 matching over 14 bases. Looked up from germline, CDR1 is SNHLY and CDR2 is FYNNEI. The CDR3 extends over 15 amino acids.

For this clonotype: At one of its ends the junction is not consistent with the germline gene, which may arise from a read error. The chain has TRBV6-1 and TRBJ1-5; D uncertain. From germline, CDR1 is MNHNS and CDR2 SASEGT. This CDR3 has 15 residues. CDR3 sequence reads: CASSSLRGFGQPKHF. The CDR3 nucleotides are TGTGCCAGCAGTTCATTAAGAGGGTTTGGTCAGCCCAAGCATTTT.

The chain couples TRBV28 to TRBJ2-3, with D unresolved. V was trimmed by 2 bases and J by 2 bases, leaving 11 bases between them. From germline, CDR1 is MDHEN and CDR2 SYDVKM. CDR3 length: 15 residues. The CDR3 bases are TGTGCCAGCAGTTTAATTCGCAGCCCCACAGATACGCAGTATTTT. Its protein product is CASSLIRSPTDTQYF.

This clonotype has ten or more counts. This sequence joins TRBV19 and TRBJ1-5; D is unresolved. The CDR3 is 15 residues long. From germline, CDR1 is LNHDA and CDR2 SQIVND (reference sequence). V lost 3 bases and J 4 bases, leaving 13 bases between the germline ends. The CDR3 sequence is CASSIESGMNQPQHF. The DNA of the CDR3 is TGTGCCAGTAGTATTGAGTCTGGGATGAATCAGCCCCAGCATTTT.